Sequencing of this T cell receptor (beta chain) was carried out in a study of blood T cells in healthy people across ages. Then a second PCR, running about 6 to 12 cycles, was carried out with a sample-barcoded 5' primer and a J-beta primer mix. TCRdb called the 5' RACE reads again in MiXCR, with one record for every CDR3 protein. The sample includes roughly 680,000 distinct CDR3 sequences, 21% seen only once; the top ten take roughly 3.6%. In its sample, this clonotype was seen a few times. This receptor was taken from a man between 65 and 80 years old in good health. Sequences were obtained from blood.

CDR3 nucleotide sequence: TGTGCCATCTCCCCCGGACCCCGAAAGCCTTACGAGCAGTACTTC. Residues: CAISPGPRKPYEQYF. This chain uses TRBV10-3 with TRBJ2-7, with D hard to call. The V end lost 8 bases, the J end lost 4 bases, and 21 bases lay between the germline ends. The CDR3 has 15 amino acids. Germline loops: CDR1 ENHRY, CDR2 SYGVKD.